This is a list of T cell receptor beta chains from one sample in a study of T cell repertoires in cytomegalovirus infection. TCRdb reprocessed the reads via MiXCR and lists one record per CDR3 protein. The sample lists approximately 500,000 distinct CDR3 sequences, approximately 15% occurring once. The sequenced sample consisted of CD8+ T cells from PBMCs. Every receptor here comes from a human donor in good health (CMV status not recorded). Some clones in this sample may be carry-over from other donors' samples. The CDR3 runs from the conserved cysteine through the conserved F or W. The order of the fields is D gene, clone size, J gene, V gene, CDR3 protein, CDR3 DNA. A D gene is named only where the DNA matches it firmly. Size is omitted from some rows. Given values are once, few, many or a class for expanded clones.

d_gene: TRBD1; abundance: many; j_gene: TRBJ1-2; v_gene: TRBV19; CDR3aa: CASSITGGYRYGYTF; CDR3nt: TGTGCCAGTAGTATCACAGGGGGCTATAGGTATGGCTACACCTTC
d_gene: -; abundance: few; j_gene: TRBJ1-5; v_gene: TRBV28; CDR3aa: CASSLSRDFSNQPQHF; CDR3nt: TGTGCCAGCAGTTTATCCCGGGACTTTAGCAATCAGCCCCAGCATTTT
d_gene: TRBD1; abundance: few; j_gene: TRBJ1-5; v_gene: TRBV10-3; CDR3aa: CAISSGTVNQPQHF; CDR3nt: TGTGCCATCAGCTCCGGGACAGTCAATCAGCCCCAGCATTTT
d_gene: -; abundance: many; j_gene: TRBJ2-1; v_gene: TRBV7-9; CDR3aa: CASSAGRPEQFF; CDR3nt: TGTGCCAGCAGCGCCGGGAGACCCGAGCAGTTCTTC
d_gene: -; abundance: many; j_gene: TRBJ2-1; v_gene: TRBV6-2/TRBV6-3; CDR3aa: CASSPLSEEQFF; CDR3nt: TGTGCCAGCAGCCCACTGAGTGAAGAGCAGTTCTTC
d_gene: TRBD2; abundance: many; j_gene: TRBJ2-5; v_gene: TRBV4-1; CDR3aa: CASSQEAGRETQYF; CDR3nt: TGCGCCAGCAGCCAAGAGGCCGGGAGGGAGACCCAGTACTTC
d_gene: -; abundance: few; j_gene: TRBJ1-1; v_gene: TRBV2; CDR3aa: CASSDLWGTEAFF; CDR3nt: TGTGCCAGCAGTGATTTGTGGGGAACTGAAGCTTTCTTT
d_gene: TRBD1; abundance: many; j_gene: TRBJ2-5; v_gene: TRBV6-1; CDR3aa: CASTKYRGRETQYF; CDR3nt: TGTGCCAGCACCAAATACAGGGGTCGAGAGACCCAGTACTTC
d_gene: -; abundance: -; j_gene: TRBJ1-2; v_gene: TRBV2; CDR3aa: CASSGPYTF; CDR3nt: TGTGCCAGCAGTGGGCCGTACACCTTC
d_gene: -; abundance: many; j_gene: TRBJ2-1; v_gene: TRBV7-9; CDR3aa: CASSLYGGSYNEQFF; CDR3nt: TGTGCCAGCAGTTTATACGGAGGCTCCTACAATGAGCAGTTCTTC
d_gene: TRBD1; abundance: few; j_gene: TRBJ1-5; v_gene: TRBV9; CDR3aa: CASSATGGLSQPQHF; CDR3nt: TGTGCCAGCAGCGCCACAGGGGGCCTTAGTCAGCCCCAGCATTTT
d_gene: -; abundance: -; j_gene: TRBJ2-5; v_gene: TRBV19; CDR3aa: CASQPGQTPRETQYF; CDR3nt: TGTGCCAGCCAACCGGGGCAAACCCCCCGAGAGACCCAGTACTTC
d_gene: -; abundance: -; j_gene: TRBJ2-2; v_gene: TRBV6-1; CDR3aa: CASSCLFGRDLWENTGELFF; CDR3nt: TGTGCCAGCAGTTGTCTCTTCGGACGGGATCTGTGGGAAAACACCGGGGAGCTGTTTTTT
d_gene: TRBD1; abundance: many; j_gene: TRBJ2-1; v_gene: TRBV7-9; CDR3aa: CASSPRTGETHNEQFF; CDR3nt: TGTGCCAGCAGCCCACGGACAGGGGAGACCCACAATGAGCAGTTCTTC
d_gene: TRBD2; abundance: -; j_gene: TRBJ2-3; v_gene: TRBV24-1; CDR3aa: CATSDFPTAGASDTQYF; CDR3nt: TGTGCCACCAGTGATTTTCCCACAGCGGGAGCCTCAGATACGCAGTATTTT
d_gene: -; abundance: -; j_gene: TRBJ2-7; v_gene: TRBV28; CDR3aa: CASSSFGLILDEQYF; CDR3nt: TGCGCCAGCAGTTCCTTTGGCCTAATCTTGGACGAGCAGTACTTC
d_gene: -; abundance: -; j_gene: TRBJ2-2; v_gene: TRBV24-1; CDR3aa: CATSQESNTGELFF; CDR3nt: TGTGCCACCAGTCAGGAATCGAACACCGGGGAGCTGTTTTTT
d_gene: -; abundance: few; j_gene: TRBJ2-1; v_gene: TRBV12-3/TRBV12-4; CDR3aa: CASINYKGHGYNEQFF; CDR3nt: TGTGCCAGCATCAACTACAAGGGTCATGGATACAATGAGCAGTTCTTC
d_gene: -; abundance: many; j_gene: TRBJ1-1; v_gene: TRBV7-9; CDR3aa: CASSPSQGGTEAFF; CDR3nt: TGTGCCAGCAGCCCATCCCAGGGTGGCACTGAAGCTTTCTTT
d_gene: TRBD1; abundance: -; j_gene: TRBJ1-1; v_gene: TRBV12-3/TRBV12-4; CDR3aa: CASSPKGGTVDAFF; CDR3nt: TGTGCCAGCAGCCCCAAAGGGGGGACAGTCGATGCTTTCTTT
d_gene: TRBD2; abundance: many; j_gene: TRBJ2-5; v_gene: TRBV7-9; CDR3aa: CASSLAHLLAGKETQYF; CDR3nt: TGTGCCAGCAGCTTAGCCCATTTACTAGCGGGAAAAGAGACCCAGTACTTC
d_gene: -; abundance: -; j_gene: TRBJ1-4; v_gene: TRBV7-8; CDR3aa: CASSSRQNNEKLFF; CDR3nt: TGTGCAAGCAGCTCGAGACAGAATAATGAAAAACTGTTTTTT
d_gene: -; abundance: -; j_gene: TRBJ1-4; v_gene: TRBV9; CDR3aa: CASSAEGVGSNEKLFF; CDR3nt: TGTGCCAGCAGCGCCGAGGGGGTCGGCTCTAATGAAAAACTGTTTTTT
d_gene: TRBD1; abundance: many; j_gene: TRBJ1-6; v_gene: TRBV4-1; CDR3aa: CASSQSLIGGGGLYNSPLHF; CDR3nt: TGCGCCAGCAGCCAATCCCTAATCGGAGGAGGGGGCCTTTATAATTCACCCCTCCACTTT